A selection of T cell receptor beta chains follows, all from one sample in a study of blood T cell repertoires in COVID-19. Some clones are missing from TCRdb's copy, which holds only in-frame ones; the method was immunoSEQ multiplex PCR. Counted here are about 170,000 clones, 80% to 90% occurring once; the ten biggest clones make up around 19%. Sequenced: peripheral blood. These receptors came from a woman aged 70-85 years who had recovered from COVID-19. The conserved cysteine and the conserved F or W are not part of the CDR3 here.

v_gene: TRBV27
j_gene: TRBJ2-7
CDR3aa: ASRGQGRYEQY

v_gene: TRBV3-1/TRBV3-2
j_gene: TRBJ2-7
CDR3aa: ASSPPGLPPYEQY

v_gene: TRBV5-4
j_gene: TRBJ1-1
CDR3aa: ASSLVAVNTEAF

v_gene: TRBV7-2
j_gene: TRBJ2-1
CDR3aa: ASSLSFFLAGANNEQF

v_gene: TRBV7-2
j_gene: TRBJ2-7
CDR3aa: ASSPSGSLYYEQY

v_gene: TRBV5-6
j_gene: TRBJ2-1
CDR3aa: ASSSRLAPRYEQF

v_gene: TRBV7-3
j_gene: TRBJ2-1
CDR3aa: ASRYGTGGNEQF

v_gene: TRBV7-9
j_gene: TRBJ1-2
CDR3aa: ASSLAQGAPRYGYT

v_gene: TRBV18
j_gene: TRBJ2-7
CDR3aa: ASSPPGGDRGYEQY

v_gene: TRBV19
j_gene: TRBJ1-1
CDR3aa: ASSIRGWSTEAF

v_gene: TRBV7-2
j_gene: TRBJ2-6
CDR3aa: ASSLGRGANVLT

v_gene: TRBV6-5
j_gene: TRBJ1-5
CDR3aa: ASSSGPIQPQH

v_gene: TRBV5-1
j_gene: TRBJ1-1
CDR3aa: ASSPNSMNTEAF

v_gene: TRBV7-9
j_gene: TRBJ2-3
CDR3aa: ASSPQGSTDTQY

v_gene: TRBV5-6
j_gene: TRBJ2-3
CDR3aa: ASWGPYSSTDTQY

v_gene: TRBV12-3/TRBV12-4
j_gene: TRBJ2-7
CDR3aa: ASTRDRGDEQY